This TCR beta chain was captured by sequencing in a study of blood T cell repertoires in COVID-19. TCRdb's copy holds only in-frame clones and misses some; the assay was immunoSEQ multiplex PCR. This table has fewer than 20,000 clones, roughly 82% appearing once. There are 14 residues in the CDR3. The germline gives CDR1 LNHDA, CDR2 SQIVND (reference sequence). With 5 bases clipped from V and 2 bases from J, the junction kept 3 bases outside the gene matches. The chain uses TRBV19 and TRBJ2-5; 9 bases align to TRBD1. The source material was peripheral blood. This clonotype originated in an elderly man with active COVID-19. This CDR3 reads CASSVDRGQETQYF. CDR3 nucleotide sequence: TGTGCCAGTAGTGTCGACAGGGGGCAAGAGACCCAGTACTTC.